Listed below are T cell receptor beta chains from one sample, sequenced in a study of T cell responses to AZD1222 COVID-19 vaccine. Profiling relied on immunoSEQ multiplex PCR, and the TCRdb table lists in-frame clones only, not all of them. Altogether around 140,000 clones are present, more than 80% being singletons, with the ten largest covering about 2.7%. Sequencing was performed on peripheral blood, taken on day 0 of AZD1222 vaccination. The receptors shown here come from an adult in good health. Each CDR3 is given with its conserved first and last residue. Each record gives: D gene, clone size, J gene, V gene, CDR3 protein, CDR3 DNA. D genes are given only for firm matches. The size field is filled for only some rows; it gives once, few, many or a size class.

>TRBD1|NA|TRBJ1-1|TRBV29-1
CSVARSGGGTEAFF
TGCAGCGTTGCTAGATCAGGGGGGGGCACTGAAGCTTTCTTT
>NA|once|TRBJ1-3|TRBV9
CASSAGDGSSGNTIYF
TGTGCCAGCAGCGCCGGTGATGGTAGCTCTGGAAACACCATATATTTT
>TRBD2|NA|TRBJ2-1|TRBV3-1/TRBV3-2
CASSQDLGLAGAYEQFF
TGTGCCAGCAGCCAAGATCTAGGACTAGCGGGAGCCTATGAGCAGTTCTTC
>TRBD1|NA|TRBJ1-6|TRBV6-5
CASSYGTGEFTLHF
TGTGCCAGCAGTTACGGGACAGGAGAATTCACCCTCCACTTT
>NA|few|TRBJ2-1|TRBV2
CASSQGAGRLYEQFF
TGTGCCAGCAGCCAAGGGGCGGGACGTCTCTATGAGCAGTTCTTC
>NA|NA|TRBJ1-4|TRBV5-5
CASSPLGVPNEKLFF
TGTGCCAGCAGCCCCCTAGGGGTTCCAAATGAAAAACTGTTTTTT
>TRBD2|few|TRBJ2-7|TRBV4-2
CASSHPSGRAYEQYF
TGTGCCAGCAGCCACCCCAGCGGGAGGGCCTACGAGCAGTACTTC
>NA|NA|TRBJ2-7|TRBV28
CASRESLKYEQYF
TGTGCCAGCAGGGAGTCACTAAAGTACGAGCAGTACTTC
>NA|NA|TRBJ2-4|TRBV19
CASSNFAERRTRNIQYF
TGTGCCAGTAGTAATTTCGCCGAGCGGAGGACCAGGAACATTCAGTACTTC
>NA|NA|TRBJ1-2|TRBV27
CASSLRLGLRSYYGYTF
TGTGCCAGCAGTCTCCGTTTAGGACTACGATCTTATTATGGCTACACCTTC
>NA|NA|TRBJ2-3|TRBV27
CASSSGAFTDTQYF
TGTGCCAGCAGTTCAGGGGCGTTTACAGATACGCAGTATTTT
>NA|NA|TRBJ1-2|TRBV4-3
CASSDPSGDPRSLNYGYTF
TGCGCCAGCAGTGATCCTTCGGGGGACCCCCGGAGCCTTAACTATGGCTACACCTTC